The 19 T cell receptor beta chains reported below all come from one sample, sequenced in a study of human T cells and chemical hapten exposure. A single record per CDR3 protein comes from TCRdb applying MiXCR to the RACE reads. The sample includes 210,000 or so distinct CDR3 sequences, around 25% of them seen just once. Time point noted: patch test 3, about 24 weeks after DPC sensitization. Specified treatment: therapeutic diphenylcyclopropenone sensitization with weekly scalp DPC. This sample comprised whole blood, obtained in connection with sensitization to the hapten diphenylcyclopropenone (DPC). The receptors stem from a woman between 40 and 50 years old with alopecia areata. Some clones in this sample may be carry-over from other donors' samples.

The chain has TRBV20-1 and TRBJ2-7, with D perhaps matching TRBD2 (6 bases). Trimming shortened V by 3 bases and J by 4 bases, and 13 bases separated the two germline ends. Germline CDR1 DFQATT, CDR2 SNEGSKA (reference sequence). This CDR3 is 13 amino acids long. The CDR3 DNA sequence: TGCAGTGCTAGTAGCGGCAGCCTATACGAGCAGTACTTC. Translation gives CSASSGSLYEQYF.

The rearrangement uses TRBV7-9 and TRBJ2-5; a possible D gene is TRBD2 (7 bases). Germline V gives CDR1 SEHNR, CDR2 FQNEAQ (reference sequence). Trimming removed 5 bases from V and 4 bases from J, with 17 bases in between. The CDR3 is 15 amino acids. CDR3 in DNA: TGTGCCAGCAGCCCGTCAGGGGCGGGAGTAGAGACCCAGTACTTC. It codes for CASSPSGAGVETQYF.

This rearrangement joins TRBV2 to TRBJ2-1, with 7 bases lining up with TRBD2. Germline CDR1 is SNHLY and CDR2 is FYNNEI. The junction had 14 bases not matched to a gene; V was cut back by 5 bases and J by 4 bases. There are 17 residues in the CDR3. CDR3 coding DNA: TGTGCCAGCAGTATCAACTCCGGGGCGGGGGTATACAATGAGCAGTTCTTC. Translating it yields CASSINSGAGVYNEQFF.

This chain uses TRBV6-2 or TRBV6-3 with TRBJ2-1; TRBD1 is a possible D gene (6 bases). The CDR3 contains 18 residues. The V gene's germline CDR1 is MNHEY and CDR2 SVGEGT. V lost 2 bases and J lost 5, with 22 bases in between. The CDR3 region is CASSYTKQGIRKDNEQFF. The CDR3 DNA reads TGTGCCAGCAGTTACACCAAACAGGGAATAAGGAAAGACAATGAGCAGTTCTTC.

The CDR3 DNA follows: TGCAGCGTCCGGACTCGTAATCCGGCAGATACGCAGTATTTT. It specifies CSVRTRNPADTQYF. The rearrangement joins TRBV29-1 to TRBJ2-3; D possibly corresponds to TRBD2 (5 bases). The germline gives CDR1 SQVTM, CDR2 ANQGSEA. The CDR3 is 14 residues long. The V end was cut by 6 bases, the J end by 4 bases, with 17 bases between.

Ten or more counts support this clonotype. The chain combines TRBV4-1 with TRBJ2-7, with D perhaps TRBD2 (6 bases). CDR3 size: 16 residues. V lost 1 base and J lost 0, with 13 bases in between. The germline gives CDR1 MGHRA, CDR2 YSYEKL. CDR3 bases: TGCGCCAGCAGCCAAGTGATGGTAGCGGACTCCTACGAGCAGTACTTC. This sequence encodes CASSQVMVADSYEQYF.

The CDR3 loop is CASSVRQGGYEQYF. CDR3 DNA: TGCGCCAGCAGCGTTAGACAGGGTGGTTACGAGCAGTACTTC. The V and J genes are TRBV5-1 and TRBJ2-7; 7 nucleotides line up with TRBD1. V was pared by 4 bases and J by 4 bases, with 8 bases of the junction left unmatched. The CDR3 is 14 residues long. The germline V gene has CDR1 SGHRS and CDR2 YFSETQ.

CDR3 region: CASSPARGSTDTQYF. The CDR3 bases are TGTGCCAGCAGCCCAGCTCGGGGCAGCACAGATACGCAGTATTTT. The chain is built from TRBV4-2 and TRBJ2-3; D may correspond to TRBD1 or TRBD2 (5 bases each). V was trimmed by 4 bases and J by 0 bases, leaving 11 bases between them. CDR1 is LGHNA and CDR2 is YNFKEQ in the germline V gene. The CDR3 totals 15 residues.

The chain is built from TRBV7-2 and TRBJ2-1; D is uncertain. The CDR3 covers 15 residues. Germline CDR1 reads SGHTA; CDR2 reads FQGNSA. Between the trimmed V and J ends, which lost 7 bases and 6 bases, there was a span of 19 bases. CDR3 in amino acids: CASIRGPRKANEQFF. In DNA form, the CDR3 reads TGTGCCAGCATCCGAGGACCCCGAAAGGCCAATGAGCAGTTCTTC.

This clonotype was seen more than once but under ten times. The CDR3 here is CASSYGRGTEAFF. The CDR3 nucleotides are TGTGCCAGCAGTTACGGACGGGGCACTGAAGCTTTCTTT. The V call is TRBV6-2 or TRBV6-3, the J call TRBJ1-1; D unresolved. The CDR3 loop spans 13 amino acids. Germline loops: CDR1 MNHEY, CDR2 SVGEGT. With 2 bases removed from V and 4 bases from J, the gap between germline ends came to 8 bases.

The genes are TRBV28 and TRBJ2-1; TRBD2 matches 9 bases. Germline V CDR1 and CDR2: MDHEN, SYDVKM. The CDR3 is made up of 15 amino acids. The V segment lost 4 bases and the J segment 6 bases; nucleotides outside the gene matches: 7. The CDR3 protein is CASSSPGGRVNEQFF. In DNA, the CDR3 is TGTGCCAGCAGTTCACCAGGCGGGAGGGTCAATGAGCAGTTCTTC.

This clonotype was seen only a few times. This chain links TRBV19 with TRBJ2-1; 7 nucleotides align to TRBD2. V dropped 2 bases and J dropped 0; count of bases not matched to a gene: 4. Germline V lookup: CDR1 LNHDA, CDR2 SQIVND (reference sequence). The CDR3 sequence is 16 residues long. DNA for the CDR3: TGTGCCAGTAGTATATTTGGCGGGGGCTCCTACAATGAGCAGTTCTTC. This encodes CASSIFGGGSYNEQFF.

This clonotype was detected a few times. The rearrangement uses TRBV7-2 and TRBJ2-1; D possibly uses TRBD1 or TRBD2 (5 bases each). Germline values: CDR1 SGHTA, CDR2 FQGNSA. The CDR3 spans 12 residues. The V gene lost 6 bases and the J gene lost 9 bases, with 12 bases spanning the gap. The CDR3 is CASSRPGTEQFF. CDR3 nucleotide sequence: TGTGCCAGCAGTCGACCAGGGACTGAGCAGTTCTTC.

The CDR3 loop reads CSAPEAGGSGEQYF. For the CDR3, the DNA is TGCAGTGCCCCGGAAGCGGGAGGGTCGGGGGAGCAGTACTTC. This chain connects TRBV20-1 to TRBJ2-7, with 10 bases identical to TRBD2. CDR3 size: 14 residues. Trimming removed 6 bases from V and 7 bases from J; junction bases left unmatched: 12. The germline V gene encodes CDR1 DFQATT and CDR2 SNEGSKA (reference sequence).

This clonotype showed up many times. The chain has TRBV4-3 and TRBJ1-3; TRBD1 agrees at 9 bases. Germline CDR1 and CDR2: LGHNA and YSLEER. The V and J ends lost 0 bases and 4 bases, in that order; junction bases with no gene match: 4. The CDR3 contains 16 residues. The CDR3 DNA reads as TGCGCCAGCAGCCAAGAAATGGGACAGGGAGGAAACACCATATATTTT. Translation: CASSQEMGQGGNTIYF.

The rearrangement joins TRBV29-1 to TRBJ2-1, with D perhaps matching TRBD2 (6 bases). Trimming took off 8 bases at V and 4 bases at J, with 12 bases between the two ends. The CDR3 sequence is 12 residues long. Germline assignment: CDR1 SQVTM and CDR2 ANQGSEA. CDR3 region: CSQSRGYNEQFF. In DNA, the CDR3 is TGCAGCCAAAGCCGGGGGTACAATGAGCAGTTCTTC.

This clonotype turned up a few times. DNA for the CDR3: TGTGCCAGCAGCTTGGACTCCGTAGATGAGCAGTTCTTC. Translating it yields CASSLDSVDEQFF. The chain links TRBV5-6 to TRBJ2-1; D is ambiguous. The CDR3 contains 13 residues. V lost 0 bases and J lost 8, with 9 bases in between. Germline CDR1 reads SGHDT; CDR2 reads YYEEEE.

This clonotype turned up a few times. The chain carries TRBV6-2 or TRBV6-3 and TRBJ2-2; tentatively, D is TRBD2 (6 bases). The V gene lost 4 bases and the J gene lost 4 bases, with 13 bases spanning the gap. Germline assignment: CDR1 MNHEY and CDR2 SVGEGT. The CDR3 extends over 15 amino acids. The CDR3 nucleotides read TGTGCCAGCAGTTCCGGGACTCTATCCACCGGGGAGCTGTTTTTT. Residues: CASSSGTLSTGELFF.

This clonotype was picked up a small number of times. The chain joins TRBV7-8 to TRBJ1-5; no clear D. The germline V and J ends were trimmed by 1 base and 0 bases, with 13 bases remaining between them. Germline-derived CDR1 and CDR2 are SGHVS and FQNEAQ. This CDR3 has 17 residues. CDR3 sequence reads: CASSLGVAYYSNQPQHF. Written as DNA, the CDR3 is TGTGCCAGCAGCTTAGGGGTGGCGTATTATAGCAATCAGCCCCAGCATTTT.